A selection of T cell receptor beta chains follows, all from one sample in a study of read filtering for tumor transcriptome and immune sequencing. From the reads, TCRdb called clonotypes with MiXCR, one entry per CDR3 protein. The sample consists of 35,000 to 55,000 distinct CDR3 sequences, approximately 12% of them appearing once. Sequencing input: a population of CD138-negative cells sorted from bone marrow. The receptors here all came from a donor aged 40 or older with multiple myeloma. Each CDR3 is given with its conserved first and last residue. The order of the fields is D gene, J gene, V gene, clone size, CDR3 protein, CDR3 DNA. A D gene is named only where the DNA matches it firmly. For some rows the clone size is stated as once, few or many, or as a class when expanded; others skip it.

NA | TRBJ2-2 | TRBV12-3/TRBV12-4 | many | CASSVTGTSRMFF | TGTGCCAGCAGTGTCACCGGGACGTCCAGAATGTTTTTT
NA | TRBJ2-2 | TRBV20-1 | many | CSAPPSVNTGELFF | TGCAGTGCGCCCCCCTCCGTAAACACCGGGGAGCTGTTTTTT
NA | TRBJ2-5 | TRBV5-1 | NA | CASGEQGTQYF | TGCGCCAGCGGCGAACAAGGGACCCAGTACTTC
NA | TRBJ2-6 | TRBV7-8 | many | CASSLLGTLAANVLTF | TGTGCCAGCAGCTTACTCGGTACTCTGGCGGCCAACGTCCTGACTTTC
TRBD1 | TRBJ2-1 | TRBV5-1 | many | CASSSGQGDHNEQFF | TGCGCCAGCAGCTCGGGACAGGGAGACCACAATGAGCAGTTCTTC
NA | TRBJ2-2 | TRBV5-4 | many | CASSLVSGDTGELFF | TGTGCCAGCAGCTTGGTTAGCGGAGACACCGGGGAGCTGTTTTTT
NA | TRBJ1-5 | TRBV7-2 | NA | CASSPRTFSNQPQHF | TGTGCCAGCAGCCCCCGGACTTTTAGCAATCAGCCCCAGCATTTT
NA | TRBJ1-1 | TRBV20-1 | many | CSAKSGNTEAFF | TGCAGTGCTAAATCGGGGAACACTGAAGCTTTCTTT
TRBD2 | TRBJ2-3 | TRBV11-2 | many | CASSSELATGPDTQYF | TGTGCCAGCAGCTCCGAACTAGCGACGGGGCCAGATACGCAGTATTTT
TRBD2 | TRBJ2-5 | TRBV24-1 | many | CATSDLKDNSGRQETQYF | TGTGCCACCAGTGATTTGAAGGATAATAGCGGGAGGCAAGAGACCCAGTACTTC
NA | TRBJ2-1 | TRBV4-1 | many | CASSRETGGIRYEQFF | TGCGCCAGCAGCCGAGAAACGGGCGGTATAAGGTATGAGCAGTTCTTC
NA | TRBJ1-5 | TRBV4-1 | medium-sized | CASSQDGLNQPQHF | TGCGCCAGCAGCCAAGATGGGCTGAATCAGCCCCAGCATTTT
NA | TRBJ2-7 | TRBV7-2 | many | CASSSKAVLSHEQYF | TGTGCCAGCAGCTCGAAGGCAGTTCTATCCCACGAGCAGTACTTC
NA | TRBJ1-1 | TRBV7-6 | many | CASSWKTNTEAFF | TGTGCCAGCAGCTGGAAAACAAACACTGAAGCTTTCTTT
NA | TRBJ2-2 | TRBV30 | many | CAWSESTGELFF | TGTGCCTGGAGTGAGAGCACCGGGGAGCTGTTTTTT
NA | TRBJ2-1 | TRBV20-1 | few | CSAEGGNEQFF | TGCAGTGCGGAAGGGGGAAATGAGCAGTTCTTC
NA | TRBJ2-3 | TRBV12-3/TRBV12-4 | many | CASMERVSTDTQYF | TGTGCCAGCATGGAGCGGGTTAGCACAGATACGCAGTATTTT
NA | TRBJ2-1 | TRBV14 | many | CASSQPGISNEQFF | TGTGCCAGCAGCCAACCGGGGATCTCTAATGAGCAGTTCTTC
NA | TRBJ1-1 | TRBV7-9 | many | CASSIDRLNTEAFF | TGTGCCAGCAGCATCGACAGATTGAACACTGAAGCTTTCTTT
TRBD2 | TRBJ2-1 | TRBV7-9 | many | CASSLAFSGKRNEQFF | TGTGCCAGCAGCTTAGCCTTTAGCGGGAAAAGAAATGAGCAGTTCTTC
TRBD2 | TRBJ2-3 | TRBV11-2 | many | CASSPSSGRVVTQYF | TGTGCCAGCAGCCCGTCCAGCGGGAGGGTTGTTACGCAGTATTTT
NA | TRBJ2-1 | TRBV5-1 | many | CASSSMTASSYNEQFF | TGCGCCAGCAGCTCGATGACTGCAAGCTCCTACAATGAGCAGTTCTTC
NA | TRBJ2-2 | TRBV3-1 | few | CASSQVGQPGTGELFF | TGTGCCAGCAGCCAAGTAGGACAGCCTGGCACCGGGGAGCTGTTTTTT
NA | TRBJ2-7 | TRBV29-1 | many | CSVIRPGHDFEQYF | TGCAGCGTCATAAGACCGGGACACGATTTCGAGCAGTACTTC
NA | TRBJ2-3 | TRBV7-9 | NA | CASSFSAEPSTDTQYF | TGTGCCAGCAGCTTTTCAGCGGAGCCTAGCACAGATACGCAGTATTTT
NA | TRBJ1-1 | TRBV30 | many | CAWRRNTEAFF | TGTGCCTGGAGAAGGAACACTGAAGCTTTCTTT
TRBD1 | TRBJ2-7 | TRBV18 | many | CASSSGQGADEQYF | TGTGCCAGCTCTTCCGGACAGGGGGCGGACGAGCAGTACTTC
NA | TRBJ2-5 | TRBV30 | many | CAWTEVDLRGETQYF | TGTGCCTGGACGGAGGTGGATCTAAGGGGTGAGACCCAGTACTTC
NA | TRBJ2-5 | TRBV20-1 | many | CSARGPLEYQETQYF | TGCAGTGCTAGAGGACCCCTGGAGTACCAAGAGACCCAGTACTTC
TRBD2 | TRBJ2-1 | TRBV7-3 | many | CASSLAGGHEQFF | TGTGCCAGCAGCCTAGCGGGAGGGCATGAGCAGTTCTTC
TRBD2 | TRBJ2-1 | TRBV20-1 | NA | CSAATEGLAGGRWEEQFF | TGCAGTGCGGCCACAGAAGGACTAGCGGGAGGACGATGGGAGGAGCAGTTCTTC